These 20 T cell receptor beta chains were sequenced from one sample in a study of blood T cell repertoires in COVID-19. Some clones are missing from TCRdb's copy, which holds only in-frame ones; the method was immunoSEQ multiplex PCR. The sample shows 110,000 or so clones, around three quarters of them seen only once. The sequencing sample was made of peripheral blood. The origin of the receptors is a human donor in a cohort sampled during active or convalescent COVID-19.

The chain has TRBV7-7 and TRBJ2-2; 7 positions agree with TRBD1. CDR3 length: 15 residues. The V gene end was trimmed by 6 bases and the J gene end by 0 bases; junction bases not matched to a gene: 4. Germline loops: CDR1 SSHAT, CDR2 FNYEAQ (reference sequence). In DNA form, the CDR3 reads TGTGCCAGCAGGCCCGGGACAGCGAACACCGGGGAGCTGTTTTTT. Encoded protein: CASRPGTANTGELFF.

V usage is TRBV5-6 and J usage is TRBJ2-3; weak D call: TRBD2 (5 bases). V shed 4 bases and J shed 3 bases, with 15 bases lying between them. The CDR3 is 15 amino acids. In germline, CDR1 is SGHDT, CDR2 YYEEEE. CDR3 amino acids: CASSPGVSATDTQYF. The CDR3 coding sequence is TGTGCCAGCAGCCCCGGGGTTAGCGCTACAGATACGCAGTATTTT.

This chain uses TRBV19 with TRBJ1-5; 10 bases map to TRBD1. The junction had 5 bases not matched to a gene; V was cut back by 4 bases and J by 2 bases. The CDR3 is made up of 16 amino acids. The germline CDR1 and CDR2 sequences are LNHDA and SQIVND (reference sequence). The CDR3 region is CASSTRTGGGNQPQHF. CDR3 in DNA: TGTGCCAGTAGTACCAGGACAGGGGGTGGCAATCAGCCCCAGCATTTT.

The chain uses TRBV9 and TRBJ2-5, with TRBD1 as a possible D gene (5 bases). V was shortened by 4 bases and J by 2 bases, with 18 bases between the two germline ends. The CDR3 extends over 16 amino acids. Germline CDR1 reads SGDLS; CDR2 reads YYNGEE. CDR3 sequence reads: CASSPQGIPKQETQYF. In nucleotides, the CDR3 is TGTGCCAGCAGCCCCCAGGGTATCCCCAAGCAAGAGACCCAGTACTTC.

The CDR3, as DNA: TGTGCCAGTAGTTGGGACTATCAAGAGACCCAGTACTTC. This translates into CASSWDYQETQYF. The gene calls are TRBV19 and TRBJ2-5; 7 bases map to TRBD2. The germline V gene has CDR1 LNHDA and CDR2 SQIVND (reference sequence). After removal of 5 bases from V and 2 bases from J, the junction contained 2 bases not matched to a gene. The CDR3 extends over 13 amino acids.

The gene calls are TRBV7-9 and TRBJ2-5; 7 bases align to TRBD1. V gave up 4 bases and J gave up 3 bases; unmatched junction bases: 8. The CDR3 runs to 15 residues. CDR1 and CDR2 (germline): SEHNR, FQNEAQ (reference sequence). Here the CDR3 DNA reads TGTGCCAGCAGCTCTGGACAGGTACTAAAAGAGACCCAGTACTTC. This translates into CASSSGQVLKETQYF.

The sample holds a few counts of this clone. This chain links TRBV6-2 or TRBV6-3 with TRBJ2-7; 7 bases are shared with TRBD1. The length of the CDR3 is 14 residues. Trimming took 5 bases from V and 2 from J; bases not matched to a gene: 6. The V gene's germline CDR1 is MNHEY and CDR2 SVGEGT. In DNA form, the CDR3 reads TGTGCCAGCAGTACCTCGACAGGGACCTACGAGCAGTACTTC. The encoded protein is CASSTSTGTYEQYF.

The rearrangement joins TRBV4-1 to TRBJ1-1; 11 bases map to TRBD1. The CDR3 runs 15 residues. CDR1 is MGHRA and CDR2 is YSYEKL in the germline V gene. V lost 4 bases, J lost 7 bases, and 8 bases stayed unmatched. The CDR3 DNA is TGCGCCAGCAGCCCGAGGGGACAGGGGGTTGTTGAAGCTTTCTTT. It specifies CASSPRGQGVVEAFF.

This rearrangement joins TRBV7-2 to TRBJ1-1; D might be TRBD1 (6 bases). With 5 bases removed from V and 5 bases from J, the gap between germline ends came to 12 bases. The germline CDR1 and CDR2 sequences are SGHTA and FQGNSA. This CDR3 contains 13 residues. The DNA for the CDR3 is TGTGCCAGCAGCAACGACAGGAGTACTGAAGCTTTCTTT. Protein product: CASSNDRSTEAFF.

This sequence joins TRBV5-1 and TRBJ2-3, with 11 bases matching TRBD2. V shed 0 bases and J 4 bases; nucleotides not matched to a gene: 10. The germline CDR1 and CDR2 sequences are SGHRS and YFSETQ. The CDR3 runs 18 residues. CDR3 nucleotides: TGCGCCAGCAGCTTGGGGTTAGCGGGAGGGCCGATCGCAGATACGCAGTATTTT. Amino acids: CASSLGLAGGPIADTQYF.

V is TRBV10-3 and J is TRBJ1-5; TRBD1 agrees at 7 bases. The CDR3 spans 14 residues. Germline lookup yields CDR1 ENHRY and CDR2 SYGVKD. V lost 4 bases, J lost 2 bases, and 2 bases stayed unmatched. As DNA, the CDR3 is TGTGCCATCAGTGGCCAGGGGGGCAATCAGCCCCAGCATTTT. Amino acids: CAISGQGGNQPQHF.

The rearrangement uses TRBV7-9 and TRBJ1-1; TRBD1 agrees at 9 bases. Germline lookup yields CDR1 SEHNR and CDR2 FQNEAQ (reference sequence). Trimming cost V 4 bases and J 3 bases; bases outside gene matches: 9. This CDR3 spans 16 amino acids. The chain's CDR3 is CASSSRDRDLDTEAFF. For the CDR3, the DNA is TGTGCCAGCAGCTCCCGGGACAGGGACTTGGACACTGAAGCTTTCTTT.

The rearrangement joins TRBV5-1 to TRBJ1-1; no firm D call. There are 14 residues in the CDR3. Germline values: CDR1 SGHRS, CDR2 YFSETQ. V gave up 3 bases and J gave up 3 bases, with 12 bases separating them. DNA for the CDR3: TGCGCCAGCAGCTCCGCAGTGGACTACACTGAAGCTTTCTTT. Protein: CASSSAVDYTEAFF.

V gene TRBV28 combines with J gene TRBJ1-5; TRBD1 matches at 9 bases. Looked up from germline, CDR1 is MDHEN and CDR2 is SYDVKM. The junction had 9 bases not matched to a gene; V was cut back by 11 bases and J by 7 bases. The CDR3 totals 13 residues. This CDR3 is CAGQGQGYQPQHF. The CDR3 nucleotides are TGTGCCGGACAGGGACAGGGTTACCAGCCCCAGCATTTT.

CDR3 in amino acids: CASSLSGTGVEAAFF. CDR3 in DNA: TGTGCCAGCAGCCTATCCGGGACAGGGGTCGAGGCTGCTTTCTTT. The chain employs TRBV11-2 and TRBJ1-1; 10 bases are a match to TRBD1. Trimming cost V 5 bases and J 11 bases; bases outside gene matches: 14. CDR1 and CDR2 from the germline V gene are SGHAT and FQNNGV. There are 15 residues in the CDR3.

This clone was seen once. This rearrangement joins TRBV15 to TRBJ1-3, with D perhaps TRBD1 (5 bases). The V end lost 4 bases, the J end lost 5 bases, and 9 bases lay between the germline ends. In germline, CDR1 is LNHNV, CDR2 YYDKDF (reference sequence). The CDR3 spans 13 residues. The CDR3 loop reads CATSTGNRNTIYF. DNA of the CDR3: TGTGCCACCAGCACAGGGAATCGAAACACCATATATTTT.

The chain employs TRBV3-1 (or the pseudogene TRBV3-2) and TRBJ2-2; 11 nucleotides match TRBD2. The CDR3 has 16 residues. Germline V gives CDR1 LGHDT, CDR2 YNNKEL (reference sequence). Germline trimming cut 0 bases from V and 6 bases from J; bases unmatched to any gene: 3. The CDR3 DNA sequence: TGTGCCAGCAGCCAAGACCCTAGCGGGGGGCCCGGGGAGCTGTTTTTT. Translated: CASSQDPSGGPGELFF.

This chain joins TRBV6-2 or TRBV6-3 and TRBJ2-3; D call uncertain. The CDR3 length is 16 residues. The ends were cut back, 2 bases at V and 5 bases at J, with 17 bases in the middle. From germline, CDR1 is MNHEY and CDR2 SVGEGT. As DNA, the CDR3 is TGTGCCAGCAGTTACGGTTGGCTAGTTGAAGAAGATACGCAGTATTTT. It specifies CASSYGWLVEEDTQYF.

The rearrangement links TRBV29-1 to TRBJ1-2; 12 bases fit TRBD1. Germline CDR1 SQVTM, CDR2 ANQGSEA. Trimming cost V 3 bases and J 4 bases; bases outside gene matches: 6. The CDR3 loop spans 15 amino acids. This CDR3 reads CSVDGTGGGSYGYTF. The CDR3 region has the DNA TGCAGCGTTGATGGGACAGGGGGCGGAAGCTATGGCTACACCTTC. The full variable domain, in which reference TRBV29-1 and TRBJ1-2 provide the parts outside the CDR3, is SAVISQKPSRDICQRGTSLTIQCQVDSQVTMMFWYRQQPGQSLTLIATANQGSEATYESGFVIDKFPISRPNLTFSTLTVSNMSPEDSSIYLCSVDGTGGGSYGYTFGSGTRLTVV.

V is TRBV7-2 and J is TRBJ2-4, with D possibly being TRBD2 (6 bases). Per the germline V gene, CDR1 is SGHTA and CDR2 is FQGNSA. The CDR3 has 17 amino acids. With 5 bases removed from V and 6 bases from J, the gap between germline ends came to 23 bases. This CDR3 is CASSLPERGPEGNIQYF. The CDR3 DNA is TGTGCCAGCAGCCTGCCGGAGAGGGGTCCGGAGGGAAACATTCAGTACTTC.